The entry below gives a single T cell receptor (beta chain) sequence along with its context. The same CDR3 can be traced to other DNA sequences in this sample. The CDR3 runs to 14 residues. Germline CDR1 SGHNT, CDR2 YYREEE (reference sequence). The V and J ends lost 4 bases and 4 bases, in that order; junction bases with no gene match: 4. This PCR relied on a set of 60 Vbeta primers and 13 Jbeta primers. Profiled with immunoSEQ multiplex PCR; TCRdb holds only in-frame clones, not every one. The sample records about 110,000 clones, roughly 80% being singletons. The entry originates in a study of cytomegalovirus exposure and HLA in healthy donors. Study-level information: Sequencing of 150 million to 200 million T cells in an earlier analysis found more than 100 million unique TCR beta sequences.

The sample was PBMCs. This sequence originates from a man in his thirties or forties in good health and CMV-seropositive. The chain recombines TRBV5-4 with TRBJ2-3; 9 bases are a match to TRBD1. The CDR3 spells CASSLGQGADTQYF. The CDR3 bases are TGTGCCAGCAGCCTGGGACAGGGTGCAGATACGCAGTATTTT.